This T cell receptor beta chain is from a study of T cell responses to AZD1222 COVID-19 vaccine (dated by TCRdb to about 2021). For the study in its entirety: AZD1222 recipients whose second dose came at about 4 weeks and those whose second dose came at about 12 weeks were combined into one group, since spike-specific TCR depth and breadth did not differ between the two schedules. A total of 233 trial participants underwent TCR sequencing, of whom nearly 210 had received two doses of AZD1222 and roughly 26 had received two doses of the MenACWY control vaccine. Enrollment into the trials was organized by age into subgroups of 18-55, 56-69 and 70-plus years, and those subgroups contained about 160, 30 and 59 TCR-sequenced participants, respectively. Summary of the overall study and its limitations: After two AZD1222 doses, both the breadth and the depth of spike-specific TCRs were significantly higher than at day 0 and than in MenACWY recipients. Reportedly, close to half of the unique spike-specific TCRs recognized epitopes lying outside the regions that are mutated in the B.1.351 and B.1.1.7 variants. Conclusions about previously exposed vaccinees are limited because only a handful of AZD1222 recipients were SARS-CoV-2 seropositive at baseline. The vaccine-associated CD4 TCRs covered the entire spike protein, and the dominant responses fell in regions 160-218 and 743-854. Because no day 14 peak-response samples were available, the repertoires could be characterized only after the peak T cell response. In the small 56-69-year group, the increase in depth fell short of significance, most likely because of low power. Participants were mostly white British and included more females than males, and it was suggested by the authors that clonal diversity may have been underestimated.

The CDR3 measures 15 amino acids from cysteine to phenylalanine. Only the CDR3 part of the read is kept: 45 bases, read in frame from the first base. Trimming removed 1 base from V and 4 bases from J, leaving 10 bases between the germline ends. For CDR1 and CDR2, the germline V gene lists SNHLY and FYNNEI. As concerns this clone: Its target antigen remains unknown. No base qualities exist here, and no much larger clone lies one base off it.

What the time point label conveys for this sample: baseline before first vaccination. Vaccinee samples were obtained from the UK trials COV001 and COV002, which included a single-blind randomized controlled phase 2/3 trial of AZD1222 (ChAdOx1 nCoV-19) in healthy adults. For TCRbeta chain sequencing, PBMC samples from trial participants were taken at day 0 and at day 28 after the second dose. The CDR3 regions of human TCRbeta chains were analyzed by immunosequencing. The original methods were these. TCRs in the repertoires were compared against a reference library of SARS-CoV-2-specific TCRs that had been generated with the MIRA antigen-specificity platform. Breadth meant the fraction of unique TCRs that were SARS-CoV-2-associated, whereas depth meant the fraction of total T cells that were SARS-CoV-2-associated. Using the MIRA data, every spike-specific TCR was mapped to the spike region that the TCR reacted to and assigned to either a CD4 or a CD8 class. Log10-transformed breadth and depth values were compared by one-way ANOVA with Sidak's multiple comparisons tests. TCRdb mirrors the immuneACCESS table, restricted to in-frame sequences. Some clones are absent from its copies; in checked studies, under half trace to an unresolved V gene, and the reason for the others is unknown. That table gives V, J and clone size, and the DNA gave D and trimming. This sample gives more than 100,000 clones in total; 88% of them show up just once. About 7.9% of the sample comes from the top ten.

The sequencing here drew on peripheral blood, taken on day 0 of AZD1222 vaccination. This receptor was taken from an adult in good health. Recombination connected TRBV2 to TRBJ2-2, with the D gene call left open. The nucleotide sequence is given as TGTGCCAGCAGTGAAGATCTACCGATCACCGGGGAGCTGTTTTTT. It specifies CASSEDLPITGELFF.